This T cell receptor beta chain was captured in a study of blood T cell repertoires in COVID-19 (dated by TCRdb to the early 2020s). At the level of the whole study: Samples from collaborators originated in the United States, Italy and Spain and spanned both the acute and convalescent phases of COVID-19. The prospective study material was composed of cDNA or gDNA derived from T cells, B-cell-depleted T cells, or PBMCs. Subjects who had been exposed to COVID-19, were actively infected with it, or had recovered from it provided the deeply sampled blood TCRbeta repertoires that made up the dataset. The repertoires were made available in a free public database intended to serve as a resource for research on the immune response to SARS-CoV-2. The samples were drawn from the first 160 participants of the ongoing ImmuneRACE study and from under 1,500 subjects provided by 6 global collaborators. A de-identified subject ID, COVID-19 status, age in years and sex were almost always included in the sample metadata. Where available, HLA class I and class II types were obtained from metadata supplied by the sample provider rather than from assay-based typing. The investigation overall reported the following: The quantity of clinical and demographic metadata differed by source and by participant and was supplied without curation.

At one collaborating source in Seattle, patients were enrolled during active infection and were followed longitudinally through the course of disease. Whole blood was collected in K2EDTA tubes by collaborating institutions according to the institutions' own protocols. For TCRbeta analysis, collaborator samples were shipped as frozen whole blood, as isolated PBMCs, or as DNA extracted from either sample type. Details on this clone: Its recognized antigen is unknown. Base qualities are not provided; no much larger clone lies one nucleotide away.

V and J lose 5 bases and 2 bases, and a span of 16 bases separates them. The CDR3 has 15 amino acids, counting the end cysteine and phenylalanine. Of the read, only the CDR3 DNA is kept; its 45 bases are in frame from base 1. The germline V gene provides CDR1 ENHRY and CDR2 SYGVKD. TCRbeta CDR3 regions were amplified from genomic DNA using the immunoSEQ Assay, a bias-controlled multiplex PCR. The source study handled its data this way. The number of nucleated cells in each sample was estimated by amplification of reference gene primers within the assay. To quantify the absolute abundance of each unique TCRbeta CDR3 rearrangement, sequence reads were collapsed and filtered. For each sample, productive Simpson clonality was calculated as the square root of Simpson's diversity index across productive rearrangements. This is the immuneACCESS table as TCRdb keeps it, with only in-frame sequences that have V and J called. A part of the clones is gone; compared with another copy, unresolved V genes explain less than half, and the rest is unexplained. V and J calls and clone size come straight from that table; D and trimming were deduced from the DNA. In this sample the table shows 200,000 to 250,000 clones, 86% of which occur a single time. The ten biggest clones cover roughly a tenth of the sample.

The rearranged segments are TRBV10-3 and TRBJ2-7; a tentative D match to TRBD2 spans 6 bases. This TCR derives from a woman between 45 and 60 years old with COVID-19, enrolled during active disease. The sample consisted of peripheral blood. Read as DNA, the sequence is TGTGCCATCAGTCCGGAGGGAGGCCGTACCTACGAGCAGTACTTC. It codes for CAISPEGGRTYEQYF.